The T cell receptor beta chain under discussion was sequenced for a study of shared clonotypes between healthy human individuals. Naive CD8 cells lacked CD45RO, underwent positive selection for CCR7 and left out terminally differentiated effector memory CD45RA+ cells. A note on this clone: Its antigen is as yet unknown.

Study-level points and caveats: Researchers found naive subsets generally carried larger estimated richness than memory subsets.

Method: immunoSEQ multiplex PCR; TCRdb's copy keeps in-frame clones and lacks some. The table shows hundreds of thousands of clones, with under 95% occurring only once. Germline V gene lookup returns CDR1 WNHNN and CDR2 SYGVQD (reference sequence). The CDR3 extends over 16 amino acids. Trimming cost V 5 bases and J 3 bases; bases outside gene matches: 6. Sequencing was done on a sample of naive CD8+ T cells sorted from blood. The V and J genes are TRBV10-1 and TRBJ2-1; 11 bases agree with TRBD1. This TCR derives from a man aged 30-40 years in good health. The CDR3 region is CASSPSGTGGYNEQFF. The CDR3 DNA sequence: TGCGCCAGCAGTCCTTCCGGGACAGGGGGCTACAATGAGCAGTTCTTC.